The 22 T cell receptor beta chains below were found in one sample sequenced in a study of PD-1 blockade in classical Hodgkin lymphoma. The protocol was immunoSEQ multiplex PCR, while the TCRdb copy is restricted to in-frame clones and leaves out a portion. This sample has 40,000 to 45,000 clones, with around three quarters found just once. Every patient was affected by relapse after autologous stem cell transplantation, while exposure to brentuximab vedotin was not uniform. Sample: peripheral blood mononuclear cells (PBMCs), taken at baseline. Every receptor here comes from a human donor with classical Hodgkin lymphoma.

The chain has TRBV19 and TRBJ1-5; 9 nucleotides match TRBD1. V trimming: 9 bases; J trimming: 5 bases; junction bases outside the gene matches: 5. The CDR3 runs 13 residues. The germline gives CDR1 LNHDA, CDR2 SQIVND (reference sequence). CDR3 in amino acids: CASRDRVHQPQHF. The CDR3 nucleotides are TGTGCCAGCCGGGACAGGGTCCATCAGCCCCAGCATTTT.

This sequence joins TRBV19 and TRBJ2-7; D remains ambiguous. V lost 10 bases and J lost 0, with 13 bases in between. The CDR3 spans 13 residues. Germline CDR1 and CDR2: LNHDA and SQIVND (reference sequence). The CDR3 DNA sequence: TGTGCCACCATACCCCCGGGCTCCTACGAGCAGTACTTC. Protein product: CATIPPGSYEQYF. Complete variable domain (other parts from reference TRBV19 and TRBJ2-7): DGGITQSPKYLFRKEGQNVTLSCEQNLNHDAMYWYRQDPGQGLRLIYYSQIVNDFQKGDIAEGYSVSREKKESFPLTVTSAQKNPTAFYLCATIPPGSYEQYFGPGTRLTVT.

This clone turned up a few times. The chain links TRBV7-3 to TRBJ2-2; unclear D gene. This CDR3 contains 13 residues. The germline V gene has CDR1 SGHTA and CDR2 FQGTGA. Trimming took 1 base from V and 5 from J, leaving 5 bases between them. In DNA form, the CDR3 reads TGTGCCAGCAGCTTAAAAGGAACCGGGGAGCTGTTTTTT. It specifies CASSLKGTGELFF. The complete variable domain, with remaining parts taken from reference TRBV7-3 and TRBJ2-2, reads GAGVSQTPSNKVTEKGKYVELRCDPISGHTALYWYRQSLGQGPEFLIYFQGTGAADDSGLPNDRFFAVRPEGSVSTLKIQRTERGDSAVYLCASSLKGTGELFFGEGSRLTVL.

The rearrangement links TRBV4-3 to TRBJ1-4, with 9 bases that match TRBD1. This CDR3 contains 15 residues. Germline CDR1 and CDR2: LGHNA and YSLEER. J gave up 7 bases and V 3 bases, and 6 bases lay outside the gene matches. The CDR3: CASSQVQGAAEKLFF. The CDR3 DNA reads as TGCGCCAGCAGCCAGGTACAGGGGGCGGCTGAAAAACTGTTTTTT.

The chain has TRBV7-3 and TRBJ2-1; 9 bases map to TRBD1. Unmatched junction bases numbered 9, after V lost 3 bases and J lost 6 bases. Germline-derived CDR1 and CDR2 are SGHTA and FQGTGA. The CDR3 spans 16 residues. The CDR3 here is CASSFTPGTGFNEQFF. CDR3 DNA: TGTGCCAGCAGCTTCACTCCCGGGACAGGGTTCAATGAGCAGTTCTTC.

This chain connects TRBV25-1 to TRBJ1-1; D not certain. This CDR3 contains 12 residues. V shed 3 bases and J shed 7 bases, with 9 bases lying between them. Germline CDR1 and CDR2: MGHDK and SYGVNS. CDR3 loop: CASSDERLEAFF. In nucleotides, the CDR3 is TGTGCCAGCAGTGACGAAAGACTTGAAGCTTTCTTT.

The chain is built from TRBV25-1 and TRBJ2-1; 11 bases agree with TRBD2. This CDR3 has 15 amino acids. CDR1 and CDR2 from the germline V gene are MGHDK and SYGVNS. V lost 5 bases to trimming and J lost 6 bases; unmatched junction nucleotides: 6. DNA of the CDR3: TGTGCCAGCAGTTTAGCGGGAGGGCTAGGCAATGAGCAGTTCTTC. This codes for CASSLAGGLGNEQFF.

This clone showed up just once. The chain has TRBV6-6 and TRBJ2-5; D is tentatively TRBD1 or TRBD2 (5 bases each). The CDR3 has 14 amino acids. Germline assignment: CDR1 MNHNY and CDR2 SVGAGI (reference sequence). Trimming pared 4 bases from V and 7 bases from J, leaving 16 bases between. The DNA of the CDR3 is TGTGCCAGCAGTTCTGTATTTGGGACGGGGACCCAGTACTTC. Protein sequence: CASSSVFGTGTQYF.

The CDR3, as DNA: TGTGCCAGCAGTCTCACGGCGAGGGGACCGAACACCGGGGAGCTGTTTTTT. Its protein product is CASSLTARGPNTGELFF. This chain uses TRBV28 with TRBJ2-2; TRBD1 or TRBD2 may be the D gene (5 bases each). The germline V gene encodes CDR1 MDHEN and CDR2 SYDVKM. The CDR3 has 17 amino acids. V gave up 5 bases and J gave up 0 bases, with 16 bases separating them.

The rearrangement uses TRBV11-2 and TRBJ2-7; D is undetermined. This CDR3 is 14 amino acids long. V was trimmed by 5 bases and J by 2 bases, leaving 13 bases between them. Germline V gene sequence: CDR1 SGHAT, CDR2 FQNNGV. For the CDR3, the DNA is TGTGCCAGCAGCCCCCCGGCATCTACCTACGAGCAGTACTTC. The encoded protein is CASSPPASTYEQYF.

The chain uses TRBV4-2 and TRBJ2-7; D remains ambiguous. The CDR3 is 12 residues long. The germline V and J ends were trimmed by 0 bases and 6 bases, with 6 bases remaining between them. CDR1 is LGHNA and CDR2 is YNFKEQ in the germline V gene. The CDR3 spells CASSQDPREQYF. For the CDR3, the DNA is TGTGCCAGCAGCCAAGATCCGCGCGAGCAGTACTTC.

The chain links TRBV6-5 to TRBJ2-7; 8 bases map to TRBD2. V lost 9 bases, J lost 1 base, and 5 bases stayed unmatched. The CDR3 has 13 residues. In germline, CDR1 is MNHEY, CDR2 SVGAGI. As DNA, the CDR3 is TGTGCCAGTAGACTAGCGCCTTCCTACGAGCAGTACTTC. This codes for CASRLAPSYEQYF.

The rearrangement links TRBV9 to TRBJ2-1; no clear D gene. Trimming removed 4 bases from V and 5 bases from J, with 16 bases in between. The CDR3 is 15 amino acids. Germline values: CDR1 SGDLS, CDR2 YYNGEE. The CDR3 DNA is TGTGCCAGCAGCCCCGGTGGCAGTCTCAACAATGAGCAGTTCTTC. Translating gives CASSPGGSLNNEQFF.

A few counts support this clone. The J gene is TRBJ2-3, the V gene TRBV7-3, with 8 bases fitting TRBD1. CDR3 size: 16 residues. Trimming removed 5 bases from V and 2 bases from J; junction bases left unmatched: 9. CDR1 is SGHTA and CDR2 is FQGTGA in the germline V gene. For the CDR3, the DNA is TGTGCCAGCAGCCTTCTAACAGGGGGAGACACAGATACGCAGTATTTT. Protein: CASSLLTGGDTDTQYF.

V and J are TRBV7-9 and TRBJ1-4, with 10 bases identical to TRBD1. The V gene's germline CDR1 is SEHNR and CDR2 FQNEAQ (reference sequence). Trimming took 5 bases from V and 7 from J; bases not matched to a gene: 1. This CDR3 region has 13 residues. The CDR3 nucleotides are TGTGCCAGCAGCGGGACAGGGGTTGAAAAACTGTTTTTT. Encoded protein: CASSGTGVEKLFF.

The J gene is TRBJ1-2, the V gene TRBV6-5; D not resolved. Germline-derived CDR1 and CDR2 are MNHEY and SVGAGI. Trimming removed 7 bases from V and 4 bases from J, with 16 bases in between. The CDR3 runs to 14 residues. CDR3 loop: CASTASTGFYGYTF. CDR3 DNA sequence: TGTGCCAGCACCGCATCGACCGGATTCTATGGCTACACCTTC.

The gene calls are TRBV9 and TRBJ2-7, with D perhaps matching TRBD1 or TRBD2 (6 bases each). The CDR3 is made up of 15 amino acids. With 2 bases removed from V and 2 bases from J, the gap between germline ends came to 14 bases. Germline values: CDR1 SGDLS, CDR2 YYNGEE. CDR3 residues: CASSVRGGPTYEQYF. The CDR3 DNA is TGTGCCAGCAGCGTGAGAGGGGGGCCCACCTACGAGCAGTACTTC.

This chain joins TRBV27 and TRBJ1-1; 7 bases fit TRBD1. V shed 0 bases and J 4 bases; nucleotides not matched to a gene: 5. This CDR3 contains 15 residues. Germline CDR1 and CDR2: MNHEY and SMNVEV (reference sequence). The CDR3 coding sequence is TGTGCCAGCAGTTTATCCAGGACAGGTGGCACTGAAGCTTTCTTT. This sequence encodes CASSLSRTGGTEAFF.

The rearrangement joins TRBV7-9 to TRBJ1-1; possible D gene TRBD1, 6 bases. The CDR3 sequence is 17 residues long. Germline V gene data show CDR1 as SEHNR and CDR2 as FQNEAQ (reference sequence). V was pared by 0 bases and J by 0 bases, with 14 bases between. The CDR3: CASSLAGLRDMNTEAFF. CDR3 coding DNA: TGTGCCAGCAGCTTAGCGGGCTTGAGGGACATGAACACTGAAGCTTTCTTT.

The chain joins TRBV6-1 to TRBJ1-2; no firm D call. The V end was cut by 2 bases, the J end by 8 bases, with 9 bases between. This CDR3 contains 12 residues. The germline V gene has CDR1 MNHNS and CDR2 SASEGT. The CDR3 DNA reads TGTGCCAGCAGTGAATTTGCCAGGGGCTACACCTTC. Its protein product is CASSEFARGYTF.

The DNA of the CDR3 is TGTGCCAGCAGCACCGGGACAGGGAGCTATGGCTACACCTTC. This codes for CASSTGTGSYGYTF. The chain links TRBV6-1 to TRBJ1-2; 9 bases are shared with TRBD1. Germline CDR1 MNHNS, CDR2 SASEGT. The J segment lost 4 bases and the V segment lost 6 bases, leaving 6 bases of the junction unmatched. The CDR3 runs to 14 residues.

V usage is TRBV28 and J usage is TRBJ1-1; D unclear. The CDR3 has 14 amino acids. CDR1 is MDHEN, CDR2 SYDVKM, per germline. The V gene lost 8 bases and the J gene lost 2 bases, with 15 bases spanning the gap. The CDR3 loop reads CASLAEDLNTEAFF. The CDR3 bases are TGTGCCAGCTTGGCGGAGGACCTTAACACTGAAGCTTTCTTT.